A selection of T cell receptor beta chains follows, all from one sample in a study of metastatic and nonmetastatic thyroid tumors. TCRdb re-called clones via MiXCR from the PCR reads. The repertoire has about 16,000 clones, around 32% of them found once; the top ten carry around 12%. The specimen sequenced was tumor tissue. The source is a male donor with papillary thyroid cancer or a benign thyroid nodule (not recorded which). Some clones in this sample may be carry-over from other donors' samples. CDR3s include the opening cysteine and the closing phenylalanine or tryptophan.

>TRBV18
CASSPQGEGIQYF
>TRBV20-1
CSALGRGADTQYF
>TRBV18
CASSPGSGNTIYF
>TRBV5-8
CASSRTYEQYF
>TRBV5-1
CASSLGQGNNQPQHF
>TRBV25-1
CASSGNSLISGSWVFSPLHF
>TRBV5-1
CASSLERRDGGNTGELFF
>TRBV7-2
CATRRQAGEFTDTQYF
>TRBV15
CATSSSGNTYNEQFF
>TRBV28
CASSLSGTPKFF
>TRBV11-1
CASSLARRTGQDGYTF
>TRBV6-2/TRBV6-3
CASSYIQSTDTQYF
>TRBV6-1
CASSKSSGEGYTF
>TRBV11-1
CASSLVEGANTGELFF
>TRBV28
CASRSLKSGSSTDTQYF
>TRBV6-5
CASSYSAQRGPNEKLFF
>TRBV27
CASSLYYGEGEKLFF
>TRBV28
CASSTLAGESEQFF
>TRBV24-1
CATSGGSYEQYF
>TRBV24-1
CATRGTGDTGELFF
>TRBV5-8
CASSLPGQGAHGELFF
>TRBV24-1
CATSDEDRGNSPLHF
>TRBV9
CASSVGTGRETQYF
>TRBV27
CASSLEFASPLHF
>TRBV2
CASSETPYEQYF